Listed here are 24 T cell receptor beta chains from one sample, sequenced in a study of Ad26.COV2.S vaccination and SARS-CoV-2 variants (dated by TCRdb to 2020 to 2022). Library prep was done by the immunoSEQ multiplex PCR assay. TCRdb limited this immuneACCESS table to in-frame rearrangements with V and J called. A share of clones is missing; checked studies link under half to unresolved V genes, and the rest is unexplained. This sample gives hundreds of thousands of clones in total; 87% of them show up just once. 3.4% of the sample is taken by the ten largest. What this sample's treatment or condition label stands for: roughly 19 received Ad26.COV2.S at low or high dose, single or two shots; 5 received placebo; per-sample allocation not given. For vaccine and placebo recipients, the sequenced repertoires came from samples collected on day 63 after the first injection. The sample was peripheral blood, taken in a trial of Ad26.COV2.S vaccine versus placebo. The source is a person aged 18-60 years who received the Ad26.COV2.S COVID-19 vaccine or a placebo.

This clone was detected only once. In DNA, the CDR3 is TGTGCCAGTTCACGGGGTGGAGATACGCAGTATTTT. This encodes CASSRGGDTQYF. The chain is built from TRBV19 and TRBJ2-3; perhaps TRBD2 as D (5 bases). V was shortened by 8 bases and J by 5 bases, with 11 bases between the two germline ends. Germline lookup yields CDR1 LNHDA and CDR2 SQIVND (reference sequence). This CDR3 has 12 amino acids.

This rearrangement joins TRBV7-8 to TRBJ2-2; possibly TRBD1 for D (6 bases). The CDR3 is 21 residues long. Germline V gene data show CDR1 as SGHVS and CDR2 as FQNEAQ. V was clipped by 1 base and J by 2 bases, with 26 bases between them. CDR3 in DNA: TGTGCCAGCAGCTTAGATCTCTGGGGGAGTACAGGGTCCCTCAACACCGGGGAGCTGTTTTTT. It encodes CASSLDLWGSTGSLNTGELFF.

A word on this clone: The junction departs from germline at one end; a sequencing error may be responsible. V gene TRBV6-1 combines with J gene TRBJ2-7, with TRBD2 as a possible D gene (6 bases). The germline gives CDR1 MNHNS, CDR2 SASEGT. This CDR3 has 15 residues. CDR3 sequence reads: CASSEALGPGDEQYF. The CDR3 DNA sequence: TGTGCCAGCAGCGAAGCTCTAGGACCGGGGGACGAGCAGTACTTC.

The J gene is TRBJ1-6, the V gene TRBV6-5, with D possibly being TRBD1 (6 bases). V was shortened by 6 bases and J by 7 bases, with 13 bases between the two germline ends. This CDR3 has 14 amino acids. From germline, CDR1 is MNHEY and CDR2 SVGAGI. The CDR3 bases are TGTGCCAGCAGCCTAGGACAGTTCAATTCACCCCTCCACTTT. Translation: CASSLGQFNSPLHF.

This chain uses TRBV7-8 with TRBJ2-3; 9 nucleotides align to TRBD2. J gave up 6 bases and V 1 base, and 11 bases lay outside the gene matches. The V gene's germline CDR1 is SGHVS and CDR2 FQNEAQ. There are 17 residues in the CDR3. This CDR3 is CASSLVRLAGPGDTQYF. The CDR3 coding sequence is TGTGCCAGCAGCTTAGTGAGGCTAGCGGGGCCTGGTGATACGCAGTATTTT. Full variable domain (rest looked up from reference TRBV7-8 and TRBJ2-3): GAGVSQSPRYKVAKRGQDVALRCDPISGHVSLFWYQQALGQGPEFLTYFQNEAQLDKSGLPSDRFFAERPEGSVSTLKIQRTQQEDSAVYLCASSLVRLAGPGDTQYFGPGTRLTVL.

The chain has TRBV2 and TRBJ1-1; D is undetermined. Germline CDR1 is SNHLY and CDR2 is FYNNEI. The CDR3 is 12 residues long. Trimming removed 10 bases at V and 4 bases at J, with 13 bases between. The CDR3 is CANRRGSTEAFF. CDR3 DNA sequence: TGTGCCAACCGCCGGGGTAGCACTGAAGCTTTCTTT.

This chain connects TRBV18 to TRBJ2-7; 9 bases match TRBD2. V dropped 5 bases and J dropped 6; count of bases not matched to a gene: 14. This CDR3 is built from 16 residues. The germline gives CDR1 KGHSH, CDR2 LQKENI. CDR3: CASSSNTGTSKSEQYF. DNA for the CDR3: TGTGCCAGCTCATCTAATACCGGGACTAGCAAGAGCGAGCAGTACTTC. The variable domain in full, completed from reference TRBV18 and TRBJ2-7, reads NAGVMQNPRHLVRRRGQEARLRCSPMKGHSHVYWYRQLPEEGLKFMVYLQKENIIDESGMPKERFSAEFPKEGPSILRIQQVVRGDSAAYFCASSSNTGTSKSEQYFGPGTRLTVT.

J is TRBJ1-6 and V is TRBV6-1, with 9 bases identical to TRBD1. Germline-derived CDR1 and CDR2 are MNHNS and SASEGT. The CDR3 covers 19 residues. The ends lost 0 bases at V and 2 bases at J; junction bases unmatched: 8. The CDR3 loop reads CASSEAGQGGQTYNSPLHF. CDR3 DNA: TGTGCCAGCAGTGAAGCGGGACAGGGTGGACAGACCTATAATTCACCCCTCCACTTT.

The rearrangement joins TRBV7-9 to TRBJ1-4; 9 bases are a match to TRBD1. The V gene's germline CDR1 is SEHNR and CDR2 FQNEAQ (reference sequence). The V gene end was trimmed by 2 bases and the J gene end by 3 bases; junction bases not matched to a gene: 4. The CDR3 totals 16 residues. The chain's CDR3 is CASSLQDRGANEKLFF. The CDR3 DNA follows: TGTGCCAGCAGCTTACAGGACAGGGGTGCTAATGAAAAACTGTTTTTT.

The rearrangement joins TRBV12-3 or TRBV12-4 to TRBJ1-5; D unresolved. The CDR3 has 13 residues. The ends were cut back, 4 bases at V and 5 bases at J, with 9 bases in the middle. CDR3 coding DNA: TGTGCCAGCAGTTCAGGAGACGATCAGCCCCAGCATTTT. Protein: CASSSGDDQPQHF.

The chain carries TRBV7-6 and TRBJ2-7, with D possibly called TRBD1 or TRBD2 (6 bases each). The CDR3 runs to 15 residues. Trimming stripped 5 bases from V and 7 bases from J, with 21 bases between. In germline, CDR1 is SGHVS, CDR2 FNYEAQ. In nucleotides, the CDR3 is TGTGCCAGCAGCACCAGACAGGATGCCGCGGGGGAGCAGTACTTC. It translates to CASSTRQDAAGEQYF.

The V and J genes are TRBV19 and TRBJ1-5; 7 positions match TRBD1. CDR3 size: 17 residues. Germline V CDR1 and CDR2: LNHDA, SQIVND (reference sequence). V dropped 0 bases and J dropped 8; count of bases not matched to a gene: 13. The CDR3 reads CASSIDLRDRAGEPQHF. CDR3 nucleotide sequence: TGTGCCAGTAGTATAGATCTCCGGGACAGAGCTGGGGAGCCCCAGCATTTT.

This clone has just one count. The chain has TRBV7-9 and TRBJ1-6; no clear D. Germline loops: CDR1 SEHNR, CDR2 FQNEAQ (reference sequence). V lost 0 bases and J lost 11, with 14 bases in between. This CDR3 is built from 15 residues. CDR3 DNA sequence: TGTGCCAGCAGCTTAGCGCGAGCAGATAGAACACCCCTCCACTTT. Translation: CASSLARADRTPLHF. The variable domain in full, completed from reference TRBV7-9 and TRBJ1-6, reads DTGVSQNPRHKITKRGQNVTFRCDPISEHNRLYWYRQTLGQGPEFLTYFQNEAQLEKSRLLSDRFSAERPKGSFSTLEIQRTEQGDSAMYLCASSLARADRTPLHFGNGTRLTVT.

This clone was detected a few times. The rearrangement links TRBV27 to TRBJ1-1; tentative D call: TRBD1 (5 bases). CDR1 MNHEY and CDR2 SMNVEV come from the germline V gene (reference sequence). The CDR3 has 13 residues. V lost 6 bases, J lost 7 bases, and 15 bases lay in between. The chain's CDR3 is CASREQALGEAFF. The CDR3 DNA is TGTGCCAGCAGGGAACAGGCTTTGGGTGAAGCTTTCTTT.

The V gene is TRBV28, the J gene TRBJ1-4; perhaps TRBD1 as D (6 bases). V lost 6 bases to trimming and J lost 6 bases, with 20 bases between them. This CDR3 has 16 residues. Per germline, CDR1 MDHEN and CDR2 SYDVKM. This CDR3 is CASSLNRGGVDEKLFF. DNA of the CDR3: TGTGCCAGCAGCCTTAATCGTGGGGGCGTTGATGAAAAACTGTTTTTT.

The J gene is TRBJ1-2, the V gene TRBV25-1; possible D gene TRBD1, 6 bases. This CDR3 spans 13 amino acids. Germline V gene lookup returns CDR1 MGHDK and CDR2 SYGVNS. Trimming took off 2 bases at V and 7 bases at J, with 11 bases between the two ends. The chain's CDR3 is CASSERRGLGYTF. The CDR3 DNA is TGTGCCAGCAGTGAACGACGGGGGCTTGGCTACACCTTC.

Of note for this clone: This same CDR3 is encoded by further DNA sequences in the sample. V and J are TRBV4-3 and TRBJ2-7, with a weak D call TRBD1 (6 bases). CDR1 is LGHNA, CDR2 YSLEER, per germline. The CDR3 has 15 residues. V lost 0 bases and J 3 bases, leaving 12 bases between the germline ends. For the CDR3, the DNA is TGCGCCAGCAGCCAAGACAGGGGTGGGATCTACGAGCAGTACTTC. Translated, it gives CASSQDRGGIYEQYF.

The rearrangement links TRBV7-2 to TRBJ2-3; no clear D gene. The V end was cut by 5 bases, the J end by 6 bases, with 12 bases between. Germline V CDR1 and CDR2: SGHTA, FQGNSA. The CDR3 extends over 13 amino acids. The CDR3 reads CASSNWDADTQYF. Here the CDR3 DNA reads TGTGCCAGCAGCAACTGGGATGCGGATACGCAGTATTTT.

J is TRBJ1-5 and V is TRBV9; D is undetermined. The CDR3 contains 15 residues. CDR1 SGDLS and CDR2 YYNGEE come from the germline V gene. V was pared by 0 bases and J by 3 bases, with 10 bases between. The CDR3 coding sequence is TGTGCCAGCAGCGTAGCCCCCACTATCAATCAGCCCCAGCATTTT. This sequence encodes CASSVAPTINQPQHF.

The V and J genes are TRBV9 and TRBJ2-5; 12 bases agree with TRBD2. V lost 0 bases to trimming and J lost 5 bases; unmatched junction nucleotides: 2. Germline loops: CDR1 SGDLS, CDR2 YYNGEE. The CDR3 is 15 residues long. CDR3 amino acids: CASSVGLAGEETQYF. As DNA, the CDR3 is TGTGCCAGCAGCGTAGGACTAGCGGGGGAGGAGACCCAGTACTTC.

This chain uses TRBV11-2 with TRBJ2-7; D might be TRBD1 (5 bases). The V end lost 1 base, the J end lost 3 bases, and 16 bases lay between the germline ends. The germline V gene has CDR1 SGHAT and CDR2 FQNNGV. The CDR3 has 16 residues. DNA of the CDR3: TGTGCCAGCAGCTTAGCTGGGGCGCAATGGCTCTACGAGCAGTACTTC. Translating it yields CASSLAGAQWLYEQYF.

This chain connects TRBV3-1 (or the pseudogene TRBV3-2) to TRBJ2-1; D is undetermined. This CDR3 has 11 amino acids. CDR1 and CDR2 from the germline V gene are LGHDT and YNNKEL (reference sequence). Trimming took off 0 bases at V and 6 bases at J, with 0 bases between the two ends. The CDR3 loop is CASSQDNEQFF. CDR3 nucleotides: TGTGCCAGCAGCCAAGACAATGAGCAGTTCTTC.

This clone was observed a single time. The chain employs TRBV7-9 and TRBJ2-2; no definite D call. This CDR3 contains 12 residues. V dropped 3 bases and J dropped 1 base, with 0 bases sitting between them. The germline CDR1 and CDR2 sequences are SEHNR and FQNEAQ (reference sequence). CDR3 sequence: CASSLNTGELFF. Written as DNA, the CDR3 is TGTGCCAGCAGCTTGAACACCGGGGAGCTGTTTTTT.

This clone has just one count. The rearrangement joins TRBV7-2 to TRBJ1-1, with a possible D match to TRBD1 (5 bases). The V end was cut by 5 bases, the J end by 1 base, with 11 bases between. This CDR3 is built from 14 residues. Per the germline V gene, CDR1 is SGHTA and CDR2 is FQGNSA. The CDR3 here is CASSLMGGNTEAFF. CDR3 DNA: TGTGCCAGCAGCCTGATGGGGGGGAACACTGAAGCTTTCTTT.